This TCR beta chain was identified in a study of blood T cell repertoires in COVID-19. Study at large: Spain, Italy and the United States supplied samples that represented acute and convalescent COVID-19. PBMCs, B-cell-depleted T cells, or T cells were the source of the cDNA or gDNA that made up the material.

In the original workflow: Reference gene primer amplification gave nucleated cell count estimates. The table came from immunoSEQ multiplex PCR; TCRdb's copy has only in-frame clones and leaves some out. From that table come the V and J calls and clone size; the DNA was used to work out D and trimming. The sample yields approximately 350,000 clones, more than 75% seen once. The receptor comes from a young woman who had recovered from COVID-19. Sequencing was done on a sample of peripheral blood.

The CDR3 loop is CASPGQGSYGYTF. CDR3 bases: TGTGCCAGCCCGGGACAGGGGAGCTATGGCTACACCTTC. V and J are TRBV6-5 and TRBJ1-2, with 10 nucleotides matching TRBD1. This CDR3 region has 13 residues. Germline CDR1 reads MNHEY; CDR2 reads SVGAGI. The V and J ends lost 8 bases and 4 bases, in that order; junction bases with no gene match: 4.